The 25 T cell receptor beta chains below come from one sample, sequenced in a study of siplizumab effects on memory and regulatory T cells (dated by TCRdb to the late 2010s). Preparation of the library involved the immunoSEQ multiplex PCR assay. What TCRdb holds here is the immuneACCESS table cut down to in-frame rearrangements. Part of the clones is not present; checked against another copy, under half of the missing clones reflect an unresolved V gene, and the others are unexplained. The sample has about 100,000 clones on record, 85% to 95% of them singletons. Of the sample, around 0.6% falls within the top ten clones. Sequenced sample: Tregs sorted from blood. These receptors were obtained from a human donor in good health.

In its sample, this clone was seen once. This chain uses TRBV28 with TRBJ1-4, with D tentatively TRBD1 (5 bases). The CDR3 is 16 amino acids. V lost 2 bases and J 0 bases, leaving 10 bases between the germline ends. Germline CDR1 MDHEN, CDR2 SYDVKM. CDR3 nucleotides: TGTGCCAGCAGTTTACCAGGGCCATCAACTAATGAAAAACTGTTTTTT. Translated, it gives CASSLPGPSTNEKLFF.

This clone was recorded only once. The CDR3 sequence: CASSDQAHSTDTQYF. For the CDR3, the DNA is TGTGCCAGCAGTGACCAGGCGCATAGCACAGATACGCAGTATTTT. The chain uses TRBV6-4 and TRBJ2-3, with D hard to call. This CDR3 region has 15 residues. V lost 2 bases, J lost 0 bases, and 9 bases lay in between. Germline lookup yields CDR1 MRHNA and CDR2 SNTAGT.

The chain carries TRBV10-2 and TRBJ2-3; the match to TRBD2 covers 8 bases. CDR1 is WSHSY, CDR2 SAAADI, per germline. There are 18 residues in the CDR3. V was pared by 6 bases and J by 1 base, with 15 bases of the junction left unmatched. The CDR3: CASRAGTRSVYGTDTQYF. CDR3 coding DNA: TGCGCCAGCAGAGCCGGGACTAGAAGTGTTTATGGCACAGATACGCAGTATTTT.

V is TRBV2 and J is TRBJ1-2, with TRBD1 as a possible D gene (6 bases). This CDR3 comprises 16 residues. CDR1 is SNHLY and CDR2 is FYNNEI in the germline V gene. Trimming removed 0 bases from V and 0 bases from J, with 11 bases in between. CDR3 sequence (DNA): TGTGCCAGCAGTGAAGCGGACGGGACAACTAACTATGGCTACACCTTC. It specifies CASSEADGTTNYGYTF.

The chain combines TRBV10-3 with TRBJ1-5; D perhaps matches TRBD1 (5 bases). Germline V gene data show CDR1 as ENHRY and CDR2 as SYGVKD. The CDR3 covers 13 residues. The V end lost 3 bases, the J end lost 7 bases, and 10 bases lay between the germline ends. In DNA, the CDR3 is TGTGCCATCAGTGAACAGGTGGGCCAGCCCCAGCATTTT. Encoded protein: CAISEQVGQPQHF.

The rearrangement joins TRBV6-6 to TRBJ1-2, with TRBD1 identical over 8 bases. Germline V gives CDR1 MNHNY, CDR2 SVGAGI (reference sequence). V lost 5 bases to trimming and J lost 3 bases; unmatched junction nucleotides: 2. CDR3 length: 13 residues. This CDR3 reads CASSRGQDYGYTF. Here the CDR3 DNA reads TGTGCCAGCAGTCGGGGACAGGACTATGGCTACACCTTC.

In DNA, the CDR3 is TGTGCCAGCAGGGGGGGAGGGTACACCCAGTACTTC. It yields the protein CASRGGGYTQYF. V gene TRBV6-5 combines with J gene TRBJ2-5; 7 nucleotides align to TRBD2. Per germline, CDR1 MNHEY and CDR2 SVGAGI. This CDR3 has 12 amino acids. With V trimmed by 6 bases and J by 8 bases, 6 bases remained unmatched.

The J gene is TRBJ1-2, the V gene TRBV28, with TRBD1 matching 7 bases. CDR1 is MDHEN, CDR2 SYDVKM, per germline. This CDR3 region has 14 residues. V shed 7 bases and J 14 bases; nucleotides not matched to a gene: 19. The chain's CDR3 is CASTRQGIPSRRTF. The DNA for the CDR3 is TGTGCCAGCACCAGACAGGGAATACCCTCTCGGAGAACCTTC.

The sample holds one count of this clone. This chain joins TRBV19 and TRBJ1-4; D not resolved. This CDR3 region has 15 residues. Trimming removed 2 bases from V and 7 bases from J, with 14 bases in between. Germline V gene sequence: CDR1 LNHDA, CDR2 SQIVND (reference sequence). In DNA form, the CDR3 reads TGTGCCAGTAGTATAAGCGGCCTATGGGGTGAAAAACTGTTTTTT. Its protein is CASSISGLWGEKLFF.

V usage is TRBV10-3 and J usage is TRBJ1-2; D is uncertain. The ends were cut back, 4 bases at V and 7 bases at J, with 13 bases in the middle. The length of the CDR3 is 13 residues. Germline V gene lookup returns CDR1 ENHRY and CDR2 SYGVKD. The CDR3 region has the DNA TGTGCCATCAGTGTTCGGAGTACCCTTGGCTACACCTTC. Translation: CAISVRSTLGYTF.

V is TRBV5-1 and J is TRBJ1-1; no definite D call. Between the trimmed V and J ends, which lost 2 bases and 5 bases, there was a span of 19 bases. The CDR3 sequence is 16 residues long. Germline assignment: CDR1 SGHRS and CDR2 YFSETQ. The chain's CDR3 is CASSFRGGNLGTEAFF. The CDR3 region has the DNA TGCGCCAGCAGCTTCCGGGGTGGAAACCTGGGGACTGAAGCTTTCTTT.

This clone was detected only once. This CDR3 reads CASTSLPYEQYF. For the CDR3, the DNA is TGTGCCAGCACCAGCCTCCCCTACGAGCAGTACTTC. V and J are TRBV6-4 and TRBJ2-5; D remains ambiguous. The J call is doubtful: the DNA matches TRBJ2-7 better. This CDR3 contains 12 residues. The germline V gene has CDR1 MRHNA and CDR2 SNTAGT.

The chain joins TRBV10-3 to TRBJ2-3; 12 nucleotides align to TRBD2. The CDR3 spans 17 residues. The trim removed 4 bases at V and 0 bases at J, leaving 5 bases unmatched. From germline, CDR1 is ENHRY and CDR2 SYGVKD. The CDR3 sequence: CAISGTSGERSTDTQYF. CDR3 nucleotides: TGTGCCATCAGTGGGACTAGCGGGGAAAGAAGCACAGATACGCAGTATTTT.

The chain carries TRBV2 and TRBJ2-7; 8 bases map to TRBD1. The CDR3 runs to 14 residues. Germline CDR1 SNHLY, CDR2 FYNNEI. Losses at the gene ends were 4 bases for V and 2 bases for J; bases not matched to a gene: 4. The CDR3 loop reads CASSGGQGPYEQYF. Here the CDR3 DNA reads TGTGCCAGCAGTGGAGGACAGGGACCCTACGAGCAGTACTTC.

This clone was counted between two and nine times. The V and J genes are TRBV7-3 and TRBJ2-3, with D possibly matching TRBD1 (5 bases). V was clipped by 5 bases and J by 5 bases, with 14 bases between them. The CDR3 has 14 amino acids. In germline, CDR1 is SGHTA, CDR2 FQGTGA. CDR3 residues: CASSRLAGRDTQYF. The CDR3 DNA reads as TGTGCCAGCAGCAGACTCGCAGGGCGAGATACGCAGTATTTT.

The chain joins TRBV6-5 to TRBJ2-7, with D maybe TRBD1 (6 bases). Trimming removed 3 bases at V and 0 bases at J, with 9 bases between. The CDR3 extends over 14 amino acids. In germline, CDR1 is MNHEY, CDR2 SVGAGI. CDR3 nucleotide sequence: TGTGCCAGCAGTTATACGGACAGCTCCTACGAGCAGTACTTC. This encodes CASSYTDSSYEQYF.

This chain connects TRBV7-6 to TRBJ2-7; TRBD2 matches 8 bases. V gave up 1 base and J gave up 0 bases; unmatched junction bases: 8. The germline V gene has CDR1 SGHVS and CDR2 FNYEAQ. This CDR3 has 17 residues. The CDR3 loop reads CASSLGGGLDNSYEQYF. The CDR3 coding sequence is TGTGCCAGCAGCTTAGGCGGGGGACTAGACAACTCCTACGAGCAGTACTTC.

V is TRBV25-1 and J is TRBJ2-5; D gene uncertain. In germline, CDR1 is MGHDK, CDR2 SYGVNS. This CDR3 has 13 residues. With 1 base removed from V and 2 bases from J, the gap between germline ends came to 5 bases. The DNA of the CDR3 is TGTGCCAGCAGTGAATTTAGGCAAGAGACCCAGTACTTC. The encoded protein is CASSEFRQETQYF.

The chain couples TRBV5-6 to TRBJ2-7; D possibly uses TRBD1 or TRBD2 (6 bases each). V gave up 4 bases and J gave up 2 bases, with 16 bases separating them. This CDR3 region has 15 residues. Per germline, CDR1 SGHDT and CDR2 YYEEEE. CDR3: CASSARGRATYEQYF. CDR3 nucleotides: TGTGCCAGCAGCGCACGGGGGCGGGCCACCTACGAGCAGTACTTC.

The chain carries TRBV4-2 and TRBJ2-1; D gene ambiguous. Trimming cost V 1 base and J 10 bases, with 14 bases left between them. Germline lookup yields CDR1 LGHNA and CDR2 YNFKEQ. The CDR3 runs 14 residues. The CDR3 bases are TGTGCCAGCAGCCAAGGTGATTCGACGCGGGAGCAGTTCTTC. The encoded protein is CASSQGDSTREQFF.

This chain joins TRBV10-2 and TRBJ1-5; 7 positions match TRBD1. The CDR3 has 15 residues. Germline assignment: CDR1 WSHSY and CDR2 SAAADI. The J segment lost 0 bases and the V segment lost 6 bases, leaving 5 bases of the junction unmatched. The CDR3 bases are TGCGCCAGCAGGGAGACAGGGTTTAGCAATCAGCCCCAGCATTTT. Amino acids: CASRETGFSNQPQHF.

The rearrangement links TRBV9 to TRBJ1-1; no definite D call. The CDR3 sequence is 14 residues long. CDR1 SGDLS and CDR2 YYNGEE come from the germline V gene. The V gene lost 1 base and the J gene lost 2 bases, with 9 bases spanning the gap. CDR3 bases: TGTGCCAGCAGCGTAAAGAGACCAAACACTGAAGCTTTCTTT. Protein product: CASSVKRPNTEAFF.

In its sample, this clone was seen once. The CDR3 bases are TGTGCCAGCAGCCAAATGACTAGCGGGAGGTACGAGCAGTTCTTC. Its translation is CASSQMTSGRYEQFF. The rearrangement joins TRBV5-4 to TRBJ2-1; 13 nucleotides match TRBD2. Trimming took 4 bases from V and 10 from J; bases not matched to a gene: 8. This CDR3 contains 15 residues. CDR1 is SGHNT, CDR2 YYREEE, per germline (reference sequence).

V gene TRBV5-1 combines with J gene TRBJ2-2, with D possibly being TRBD1 (5 bases). Trimming left V 9 bases short and J 6 bases short, with 21 bases between. CDR3 length equals 15 residues. Germline V CDR1 and CDR2: SGHRS, YFSETQ. The CDR3 protein is CATTIDPGLSGELFF. Written as DNA, the CDR3 is TGCGCCACCACGATAGATCCAGGGCTGTCCGGGGAGCTGTTTTTT. The whole variable domain, remainder taken from reference TRBV5-1 and TRBJ2-2, is KAGVTQTPRYLIKTRGQQVTLSCSPISGHRSVSWYQQTPGQGLQFLFEYFSETQRNKGNFPGRFSGRQFSNSRSEMNVSTLELGDSALYLCATTIDPGLSGELFFGEGSRLTVL.

This sequence joins TRBV5-6 and TRBJ2-7; the D call may be TRBD1 or TRBD2 (5 bases each). CDR3 length: 15 amino acids. V was clipped by 0 bases and J by 3 bases, with 13 bases between them. The germline V gene encodes CDR1 SGHDT and CDR2 YYEEEE. CDR3 region: CASSLGWGRGYEQYF. CDR3 sequence (DNA): TGTGCCAGCAGCTTGGGTTGGGGACGGGGCTACGAGCAGTACTTC.